The 8 T cell receptor beta chains listed next were all sequenced from one sample in a study of OX40 agonist ivuxolimab in advanced cancers. Measured with immunoSEQ multiplex PCR; TCRdb has only the in-frame clones, and not every one. The sample records about 65,000 clones, over 75% being singletons. Sequencing was performed on CD4+ or CD8+ T cells sorted from blood, taken in a trial of the OX40 agonist ivuxolimab. The receptors derive from an adult with an advanced solid tumor such as melanoma, head and neck, liver or kidney cancer.

This sequence joins TRBV10-3 and TRBJ2-7; D remains unclear. The CDR3 length is 13 residues. Trimming removed 4 bases at V and 2 bases at J, with 9 bases between. The germline V gene encodes CDR1 ENHRY and CDR2 SYGVKD. The CDR3 DNA reads as TGTGCCATCAGTGCGGGCCGACCCTACGAGCAGTACTTC. Amino acid sequence: CAISAGRPYEQYF.

The J gene is TRBJ1-2, the V gene TRBV27; possible D gene TRBD1, 5 bases. Germline V gene data show CDR1 as MNHEY and CDR2 as SMNVEV (reference sequence). The CDR3 has 15 residues. V lost 7 bases and J lost 2, with 17 bases in between. The CDR3 DNA reads TGTGCCAGCACCCCCCAGGGCATAGGGAACTATGGCTACACCTTC. It translates to CASTPQGIGNYGYTF.

The rearrangement links TRBV6-5 to TRBJ2-7; a possible D gene is TRBD1 (5 bases). The CDR3 totals 13 residues. The V end lost 5 bases, the J end lost 4 bases, and 12 bases lay between the germline ends. The germline V gene encodes CDR1 MNHEY and CDR2 SVGAGI. The CDR3 nucleotides read TGTGCCAGCAGTGAGGCAGGACATTACGAGCAGTACTTC. This encodes CASSEAGHYEQYF.

The V call is TRBV7-8, the J call TRBJ1-6, with a tentative D call TRBD1 (5 bases). The CDR3 length is 15 residues. Germline V CDR1 and CDR2: SGHVS, FQNEAQ. V lost 5 bases and J lost 7, with 15 bases in between. The CDR3 sequence: CASSTLRAGNSPLHF. Here the CDR3 DNA reads TGTGCCAGCAGCACACTCAGGGCGGGGAATTCACCCCTCCACTTT.

This chain connects TRBV4-2 to TRBJ2-3; D is unresolved. The CDR3 sequence is 14 residues long. Germline values: CDR1 LGHNA, CDR2 YNFKEQ. The V and J ends lost 1 base and 2 bases respectively, with 7 bases between them. The CDR3 spells CASSQVGSTDTQYF. In DNA form, the CDR3 reads TGTGCCAGCAGCCAAGTCGGCTCCACAGATACGCAGTATTTT.

The gene calls are TRBV7-6 and TRBJ1-4; TRBD1 matches at 12 bases. Germline CDR1 is SGHVS and CDR2 is FNYEAQ. CDR3 length equals 17 residues. V shed 5 bases and J 8 bases; nucleotides not matched to a gene: 12. CDR3 DNA sequence: TGTGCCAGCAGCGCAGGGACAGGGGGCGGACTCGGGGAAAAACTGTTTTTT. Translated, it gives CASSAGTGGGLGEKLFF.

The chain combines TRBV6-5 with TRBJ2-3; D perhaps matches TRBD2 (6 bases). The CDR3 contains 16 residues. The germline V gene encodes CDR1 MNHEY and CDR2 SVGAGI. The germline V and J ends were trimmed by 4 bases and 2 bases, with 16 bases remaining between them. The CDR3: CASSSPLGGDTDTQYF. Written as DNA, the CDR3 is TGTGCCAGCAGTTCACCCCTTGGAGGGGACACAGATACGCAGTATTTT.

CDR3 nucleotide sequence: TGTGCCAGCAGCATACAGGGGGCGCATAGTTCACCCCTCCACTTT. Its protein product is CASSIQGAHSSPLHF. The chain carries TRBV5-4 and TRBJ1-6; 9 bases match TRBD1. Germline V CDR1 and CDR2: SGHNT, YYREEE (reference sequence). The CDR3 length is 15 residues. The J segment lost 9 bases and the V segment lost 4 bases, leaving 8 bases of the junction unmatched.